Listed here is a single T cell receptor beta chain. A much more abundant neighbour one base away suggests this may be a read error. This sample also contains other DNA sequences that code for the same CDR3. The V end was cut by 8 bases, the J end by 2 bases, with 5 bases between. Germline-derived CDR1 and CDR2 are SQVTM and ANQGSEA. The CDR3 has 10 residues. The table came from immunoSEQ multiplex PCR; TCRdb's copy has only in-frame clones and leaves some out. The sample lists over a million clones, about 84% seen once, with approximately 0.56% in the top ten. The sample belongs to a study of shared clonotypes between healthy human individuals.

This chain links TRBV29-1 with TRBJ2-3; D is undetermined. This clonotype was obtained from a man aged 18 to 35 in good health. Some clones in this sample may be carry-over from other donors' samples. Sequenced: memory CD4+ T cells from PBMCs. Stated subset: CD45RA-negative fraction. The CDR3 loop is CSTNTDTQYF. CDR3 sequence (DNA): TGCAGCACTAACACAGATACGCAGTATTTT.